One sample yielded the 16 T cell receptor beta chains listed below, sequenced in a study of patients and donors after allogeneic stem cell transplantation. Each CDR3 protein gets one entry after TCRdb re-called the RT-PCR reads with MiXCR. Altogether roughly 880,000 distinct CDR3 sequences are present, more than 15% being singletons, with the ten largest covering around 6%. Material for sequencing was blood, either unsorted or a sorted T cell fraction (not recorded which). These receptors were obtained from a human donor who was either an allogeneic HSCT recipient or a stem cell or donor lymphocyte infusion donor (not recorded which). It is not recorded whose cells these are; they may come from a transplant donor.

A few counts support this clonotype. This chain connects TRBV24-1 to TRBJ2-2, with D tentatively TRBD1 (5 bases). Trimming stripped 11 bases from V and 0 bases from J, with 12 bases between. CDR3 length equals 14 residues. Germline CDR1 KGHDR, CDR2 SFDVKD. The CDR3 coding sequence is TGTGCCATCAGGGCTACCTCGAACACCGGGGAGCTGTTTTTT. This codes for CAIRATSNTGELFF.

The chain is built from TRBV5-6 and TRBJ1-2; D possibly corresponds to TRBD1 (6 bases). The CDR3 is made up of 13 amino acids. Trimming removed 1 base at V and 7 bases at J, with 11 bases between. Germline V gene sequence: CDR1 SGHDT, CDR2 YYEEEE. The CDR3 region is CASSLTGRFGYTF. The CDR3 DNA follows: TGTGCCAGCAGCTTGACAGGGAGGTTTGGCTACACCTTC.

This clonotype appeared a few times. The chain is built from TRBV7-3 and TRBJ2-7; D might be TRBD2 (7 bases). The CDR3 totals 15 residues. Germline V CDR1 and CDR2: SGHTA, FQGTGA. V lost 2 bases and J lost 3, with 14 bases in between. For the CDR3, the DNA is TGTGCCAGCAGCTTAGGGGGGGGCGATTACTACGAGCAGTACTTC. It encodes CASSLGGGDYYEQYF.

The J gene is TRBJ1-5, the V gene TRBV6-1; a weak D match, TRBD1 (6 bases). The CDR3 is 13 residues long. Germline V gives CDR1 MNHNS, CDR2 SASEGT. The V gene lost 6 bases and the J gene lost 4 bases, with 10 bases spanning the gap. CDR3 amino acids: CASSKDRNQPQHF. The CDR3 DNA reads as TGTGCCAGCAGCAAGGACAGAAATCAGCCCCAGCATTTT.

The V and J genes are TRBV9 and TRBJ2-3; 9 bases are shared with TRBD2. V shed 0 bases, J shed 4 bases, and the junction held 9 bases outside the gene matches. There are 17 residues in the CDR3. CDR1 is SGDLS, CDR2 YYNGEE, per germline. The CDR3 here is CASSVGPSGGPPDTQYF. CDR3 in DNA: TGTGCCAGCAGCGTAGGTCCCAGCGGGGGGCCACCAGATACGCAGTATTTT.

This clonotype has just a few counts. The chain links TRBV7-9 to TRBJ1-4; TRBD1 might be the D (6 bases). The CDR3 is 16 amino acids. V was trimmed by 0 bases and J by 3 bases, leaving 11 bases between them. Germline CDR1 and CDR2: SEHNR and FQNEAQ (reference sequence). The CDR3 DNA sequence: TGTGCCAGCAGCTTAGCTGGGGACACTGCTAATGAAAAACTGTTTTTT. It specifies CASSLAGDTANEKLFF.

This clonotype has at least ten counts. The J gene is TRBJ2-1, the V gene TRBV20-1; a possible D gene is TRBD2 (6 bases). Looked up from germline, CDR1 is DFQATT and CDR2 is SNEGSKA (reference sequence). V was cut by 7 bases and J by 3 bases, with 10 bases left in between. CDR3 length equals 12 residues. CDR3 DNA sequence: TGCAGTGGTAGCGGTGACTACAATGAGCAGTTCTTC. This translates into CSGSGDYNEQFF.

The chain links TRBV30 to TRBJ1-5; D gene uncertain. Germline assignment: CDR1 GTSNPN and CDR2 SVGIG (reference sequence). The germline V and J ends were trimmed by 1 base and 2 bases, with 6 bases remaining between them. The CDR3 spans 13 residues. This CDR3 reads CAWSGGGNQPQHF. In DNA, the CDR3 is TGTGCCTGGAGTGGGGGAGGCAATCAGCCCCAGCATTTT.

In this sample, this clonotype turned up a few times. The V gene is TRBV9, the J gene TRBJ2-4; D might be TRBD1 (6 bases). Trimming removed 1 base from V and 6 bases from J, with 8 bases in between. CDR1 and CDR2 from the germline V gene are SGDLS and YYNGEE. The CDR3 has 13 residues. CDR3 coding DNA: TGTGCCAGCAGCGTACCAGGGGCAAACATTCAGTACTTC. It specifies CASSVPGANIQYF.

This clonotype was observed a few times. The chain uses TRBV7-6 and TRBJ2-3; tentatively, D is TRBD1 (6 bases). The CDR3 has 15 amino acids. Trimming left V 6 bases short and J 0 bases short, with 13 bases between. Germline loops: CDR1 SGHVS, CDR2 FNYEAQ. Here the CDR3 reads CASSLKGESTDTQYF. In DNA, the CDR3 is TGTGCCAGCAGTCTAAAGGGGGAGAGCACAGATACGCAGTATTTT.

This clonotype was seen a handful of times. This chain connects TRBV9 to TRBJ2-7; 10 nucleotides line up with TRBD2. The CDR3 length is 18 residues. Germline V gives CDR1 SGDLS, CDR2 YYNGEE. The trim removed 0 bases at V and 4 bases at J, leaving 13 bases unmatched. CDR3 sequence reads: CASSVGGGGLASHYEQYF. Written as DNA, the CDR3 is TGTGCCAGCAGCGTAGGCGGTGGGGGACTAGCGAGCCATTACGAGCAGTACTTC.

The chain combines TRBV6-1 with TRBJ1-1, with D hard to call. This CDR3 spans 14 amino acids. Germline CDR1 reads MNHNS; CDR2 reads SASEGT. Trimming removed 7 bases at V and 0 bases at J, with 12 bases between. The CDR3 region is CASNQRRVNTEAFF. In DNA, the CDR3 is TGTGCCAGCAACCAAAGGAGAGTGAACACTGAAGCTTTCTTT.

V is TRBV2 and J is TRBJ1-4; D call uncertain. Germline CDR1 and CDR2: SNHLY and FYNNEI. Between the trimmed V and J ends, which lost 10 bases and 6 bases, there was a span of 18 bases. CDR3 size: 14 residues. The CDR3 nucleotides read TGTGCCACCTGGAATCCGGGTGGGGATGAAAAACTGTTTTTT. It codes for CATWNPGGDEKLFF.

CDR3 coding DNA: TGCAGTGCTACTAGACGGATCCGCTCCTACAATGAGCAGTTCTTC. As protein: CSATRRIRSYNEQFF. The rearrangement uses TRBV20-1 and TRBJ2-1; D is unresolved. V lost 4 bases, J lost 0 bases, and 13 bases lay in between. The CDR3 loop spans 15 amino acids. Germline loops: CDR1 DFQATT, CDR2 SNEGSKA (reference sequence).

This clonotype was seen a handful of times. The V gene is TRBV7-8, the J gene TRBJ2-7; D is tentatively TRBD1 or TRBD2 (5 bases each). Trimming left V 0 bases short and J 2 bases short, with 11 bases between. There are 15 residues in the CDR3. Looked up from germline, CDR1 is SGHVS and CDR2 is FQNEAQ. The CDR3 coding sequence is TGTGCCAGCAGCTTAGCTGCCGGGGCTACCTACGAGCAGTACTTC. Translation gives CASSLAAGATYEQYF.

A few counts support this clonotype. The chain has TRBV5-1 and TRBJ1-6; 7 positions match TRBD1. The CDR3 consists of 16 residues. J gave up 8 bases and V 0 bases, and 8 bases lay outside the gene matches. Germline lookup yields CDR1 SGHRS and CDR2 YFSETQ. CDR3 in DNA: TGCGCCAGCAGCTTGGGAGTACGACAGGGCGATTCACCCCTCCACTTT. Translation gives CASSLGVRQGDSPLHF.